The clone carrying this TCR beta chain was counted between two and nine times. No antigen is known for it. The data were obtained in a study of molecular identifiers for immune sequencing clone quantification. Findings of the study overall: For highly expanded clones, sizes could be underestimated when identical TCR molecules share a barcode. More than 97% of effector molecules, versus under 1% of naive-cell molecules, belonged to clones above 20 RNA copies.

The CDR3 spans 15 residues. Germline CDR1 and CDR2: PRHDT and FYEKMQ (reference sequence). Trimming cost V 5 bases and J 2 bases; bases outside gene matches: 9. Sequencing libraries of naive CD8 cells derived from approximately 22,000 to 940,000 sorted cells with 10%, 30% or 50% RNA. Preparation methods for the bulk TCR libraries were those previously described, with listed TCR primers. TCRdb reprocessed the PCR reads via MiXCR and lists one record per CDR3 protein. The sample lists about half a million distinct CDR3 sequences, over 20% occurring once. The receptor's source is a human donor in good health. Some libraries in this study had Jurkat cell RNA spiked in. The chain couples TRBV13 to TRBJ2-7; 7 nucleotides agree with TRBD1. Input material: naive CD8+ T cells from blood, with Jurkat cell RNA spiked in. The sample's subset: FACS-sorted CD8+CD4-CCR7+CD45RA+ naive T cells. Written as DNA, the CDR3 is TGTGCCAGCAGCACCTCACGTCAGGGGGCCTACGAGCAGTACTTC. Encoded protein: CASSTSRQGAYEQYF.